The 21 T cell receptor beta chains below all came from one sample that was sequenced in a study of CD8 T cells in Susac syndrome. Random hexamers served to reverse transcribe roughly 0.45 to 1 ug RNA. MiXCR, run by TCRdb on the immunoSEQ multiplex PCR reads, gives a single entry per CDR3 protein. The table has about 120,000 distinct CDR3 sequences, 94% seen once; the top ten hold roughly 0.095%. Sample: CD4+ T cells from PBMCs. The receptors derive from a human donor in good health.

The V call is TRBV20-1, the J call TRBJ1-4; possible D gene TRBD1, 6 bases. This CDR3 is 18 amino acids long. V lost 6 bases and J lost 3, with 26 bases in between. Germline CDR1 DFQATT, CDR2 SNEGSKA (reference sequence). CDR3 protein: CSATPTGLGLAANEKLFF. CDR3 coding DNA: TGCAGTGCAACGCCGACAGGTTTGGGGTTAGCGGCTAATGAAAAACTGTTTTTT.

This clonotype appeared a few times. The rearrangement links TRBV5-6 to TRBJ1-5, with D perhaps matching TRBD1 (5 bases). CDR3 size: 15 residues. V was cut by 0 bases and J by 2 bases, with 9 bases left in between. Looked up from germline, CDR1 is SGHDT and CDR2 is YYEEEE. Here the CDR3 reads CASSLAGEGNQPQHF. In DNA, the CDR3 is TGTGCCAGCAGCTTGGCGGGGGAGGGCAATCAGCCCCAGCATTTT.

The V call is TRBV2, the J call TRBJ2-5; D may be TRBD1 (5 bases). CDR1 SNHLY and CDR2 FYNNEI come from the germline V gene. CDR3 length equals 14 residues. V shed 10 bases and J shed 4 bases, with 19 bases lying between them. The CDR3 nucleotides are TGTGCCACCAGCCCAGGGTTAAGGATAGAGACCCAGTACTTC. It codes for CATSPGLRIETQYF.

The V gene is TRBV4-1, the J gene TRBJ1-5; 8 bases match TRBD1. With V trimmed by 0 bases and J by 8 bases, 12 bases remained unmatched. From germline, CDR1 is MGHRA and CDR2 YSYEKL. This CDR3 has 17 residues. The CDR3 sequence is CASSQDNWDRSRKPQHF. CDR3 in DNA: TGCGCCAGCAGCCAAGACAATTGGGACAGGTCGAGAAAGCCCCAGCATTTT.

This clonotype has just a few counts. The chain combines TRBV3-1 with TRBJ2-1; D remains ambiguous. Germline V gene sequence: CDR1 LGHDT, CDR2 YNNKEL (reference sequence). The germline V and J ends were trimmed by 4 bases and 8 bases, with 9 bases remaining between them. This CDR3 spans 12 amino acids. CDR3 coding DNA: TGTGCCAGCAGCCCTCGATGGGATGAGCAGTTCTTC. Protein product: CASSPRWDEQFF.

The chain is built from TRBV4-1 and TRBJ2-3, with 11 bases that match TRBD2. From germline, CDR1 is MGHRA and CDR2 YSYEKL. V shed 0 bases, J shed 3 bases, and the junction held 5 bases outside the gene matches. The CDR3 runs 17 residues. CDR3 sequence reads: CASSQEGRLAGTDTQYF. The CDR3 bases are TGCGCCAGCAGCCAAGAGGGCCGACTAGCGGGAACAGATACGCAGTATTTT.

This chain uses TRBV6-5 with TRBJ2-7, with 8 nucleotides matching TRBD2. CDR3 size: 18 residues. Germline CDR1 and CDR2: MNHEY and SVGAGI. V was clipped by 4 bases and J by 0 bases; unmatched bases: 14. The CDR3 here is CASSLGLGFRGSSYEQYF. CDR3 DNA: TGTGCCAGCAGTTTGGGACTAGGGTTTCGTGGTAGCTCCTACGAGCAGTACTTC.

CDR3 DNA: TGTGCCAGCAGCCCCTCCGGAGGGGACAATCAGCCCCAGCATTTT. Amino acid sequence: CASSPSGGDNQPQHF. The chain is built from TRBV9 and TRBJ1-5; perhaps TRBD1 as D (5 bases). The CDR3 runs to 15 residues. V was clipped by 4 bases and J by 3 bases, with 14 bases between them. CDR1 and CDR2 from the germline V gene are SGDLS and YYNGEE.

This chain joins TRBV27 and TRBJ1-6; D is unresolved. CDR3 length: 16 amino acids. The ends were cut back, 2 bases at V and 7 bases at J, with 15 bases in the middle. Germline-derived CDR1 and CDR2 are MNHEY and SMNVEV (reference sequence). The CDR3 region is CASSLISVRGNSPLHF. In DNA, the CDR3 is TGTGCCAGCAGTTTAATAAGTGTCAGAGGGAATTCACCCCTCCACTTT.

This clonotype showed up just once. In DNA form, the CDR3 reads TGTGCCAGCAAGGCAGCGGGAGTCGGAGAAAATGAGCAGTTCTTC. Amino acid sequence: CASKAAGVGENEQFF. The chain employs TRBV2 and TRBJ2-1, with TRBD2 identical over 8 bases. Germline V gene data show CDR1 as SNHLY and CDR2 as FYNNEI. V shed 7 bases and J 7 bases; nucleotides not matched to a gene: 12. The CDR3 extends over 15 amino acids.

This rearrangement joins TRBV7-3 to TRBJ1-2; D possibly corresponds to TRBD1 (5 bases). CDR1 is SGHTA and CDR2 is FQGTGA in the germline V gene. The V end was cut by 5 bases, the J end by 3 bases, with 19 bases between. The length of the CDR3 is 16 residues. The CDR3 nucleotides read TGTGCCAGCAGCCCGCTCGAGTTGAGGGGCCACTATGGCTACACCTTC. Translated, it gives CASSPLELRGHYGYTF.

The chain combines TRBV18 with TRBJ1-5; D is possibly TRBD1 (5 bases). Trimming took 5 bases from V and 0 from J, leaving 11 bases between them. The CDR3 length is 15 residues. Germline CDR1 reads KGHSH; CDR2 reads LQKENI. The CDR3 region is CASSSRDGSNQPQHF. In DNA form, the CDR3 reads TGTGCCAGCTCATCCCGGGACGGTAGCAATCAGCCCCAGCATTTT.

V gene TRBV3-1 combines with J gene TRBJ2-7, with no clear D. In germline, CDR1 is LGHDT, CDR2 YNNKEL (reference sequence). This CDR3 comprises 15 residues. V lost 1 base and J 2 bases, leaving 12 bases between the germline ends. Written as DNA, the CDR3 is TGTGCCAGCAGCCAAGTGCGGTCCACGACCTACGAGCAGTACTTC. Translated: CASSQVRSTTYEQYF.

The genes are TRBV18 and TRBJ2-7; either TRBD1 or TRBD2 may supply D (5 bases each). Trimming removed 2 bases from V and 2 bases from J, with 13 bases in between. The germline V gene encodes CDR1 KGHSH and CDR2 LQKENI. This CDR3 contains 15 residues. CDR3 amino acids: CASSPSRDGTYEQYF. Here the CDR3 DNA reads TGTGCCAGCTCACCATCACGGGACGGGACCTACGAGCAGTACTTC.

V usage is TRBV7-2 and J usage is TRBJ2-1, with TRBD2 matching 10 bases. With V trimmed by 1 base and J by 2 bases, 5 bases remained unmatched. Germline assignment: CDR1 SGHTA and CDR2 FQGNSA. This CDR3 is 17 amino acids long. The CDR3 loop is CASSLVGGLAAYNEQFF. The DNA for the CDR3 is TGTGCCAGCAGCTTAGTAGGTGGACTAGCGGCCTACAATGAGCAGTTCTTC.

This chain links TRBV5-6 with TRBJ1-3; the D is unclear. Germline lookup yields CDR1 SGHDT and CDR2 YYEEEE. The germline V and J ends were trimmed by 3 bases and 3 bases, with 4 bases remaining between them. The CDR3 runs 12 residues. CDR3 in DNA: TGTGCCAGCAGCTATGGTGGAAACACCATATATTTT. It specifies CASSYGGNTIYF.

This clonotype was recorded only once. The chain links TRBV28 to TRBJ1-2; D is undetermined. The CDR3 contains 12 residues. Per germline, CDR1 MDHEN and CDR2 SYDVKM. The germline V and J ends were trimmed by 7 bases and 8 bases, with 14 bases remaining between them. In nucleotides, the CDR3 is TGTGCCAGCACCTCCGACCTCATCGGCTACACCTTC. Encoded protein: CASTSDLIGYTF.

The rearrangement links TRBV25-1 to TRBJ2-7; 13 bases are a match to TRBD2. Germline V gene lookup returns CDR1 MGHDK and CDR2 SYGVNS. The CDR3 runs to 19 residues. V lost 3 bases to trimming and J lost 2 bases; unmatched junction nucleotides: 13. CDR3 coding DNA: TGTGCCAGCAGTGAGGGTCCGGGACTAGCGGGATCAAGGACCTACGAGCAGTACTTC. It is translated as CASSEGPGLAGSRTYEQYF.

The chain links TRBV7-9 to TRBJ2-3; 10 positions match TRBD2. The germline V gene has CDR1 SEHNR and CDR2 FQNEAQ (reference sequence). V was pared by 2 bases and J by 4 bases, with 6 bases of the junction left unmatched. The CDR3 runs to 16 residues. The CDR3 loop reads CASSLTRSGRSDTQYF. The DNA for the CDR3 is TGTGCCAGCAGCTTAACGCGTAGCGGGAGGTCAGATACGCAGTATTTT.

The chain links TRBV12-3 or TRBV12-4 to TRBJ2-1, with D perhaps given as TRBD1 or TRBD2 (5 bases each). This CDR3 has 15 amino acids. V was cut by 3 bases and J by 5 bases, with 14 bases left in between. The chain's CDR3 is CASSFGGRRNNEQFF. CDR3 in DNA: TGTGCCAGCAGTTTTGGGGGACGGCGCAACAATGAGCAGTTCTTC.

Only a few counts were recorded for this clonotype. The chain links TRBV19 to TRBJ2-6, with unresolved D. Germline assignment: CDR1 LNHDA and CDR2 SQIVND (reference sequence). The CDR3 has 14 amino acids. Trimming shortened V by 9 bases and J by 0 bases, and 9 bases separated the two germline ends. The CDR3 nucleotides are TGTGCCAGCCATACACCCTCTGGGGCCAACGTCCTGACTTTC. Its protein product is CASHTPSGANVLTF.